The 32 T cell receptor beta chains in this list originate from one sample, sequenced in a study of cytomegalovirus exposure and HLA in healthy donors. The PCR made use of 60 Vbeta and 13 Jbeta primers. Sequenced by immunoSEQ multiplex PCR; TCRdb stores in-frame clones only, minus some. The table shows around 140,000 clones, with around nine tenths occurring only once. Sequenced: PBMCs. The receptors stem from a woman in her 30s in good health and CMV-seronegative.

The V gene is TRBV9, the J gene TRBJ2-2; the D gene is possibly TRBD2 (6 bases). The V end lost 1 base, the J end lost 7 bases, and 8 bases lay between the germline ends. From germline, CDR1 is SGDLS and CDR2 YYNGEE. This CDR3 is 13 amino acids long. CDR3 nucleotides: TGTGCCAGCAGCGTAACCGGGGGCGGGGAGCTGTTTTTT. The encoded protein is CASSVTGGGELFF.

This chain joins TRBV29-1 and TRBJ1-4, with no clear D. CDR3 length equals 12 residues. CDR1 and CDR2 from the germline V gene are SQVTM and ANQGSEA. CDR3 loop: CAGAGLSEKLFF. In DNA, the CDR3 is TGCGCAGGAGCGGGGTTGAGTGAAAAACTGTTTTTT.

The chain's CDR3 is CASSQIGWVGNSPLHF. CDR3 DNA: TGTGCCAGCAGCCAAATCGGATGGGTCGGGAATTCACCCCTCCACTTT. The V gene is TRBV4-2, the J gene TRBJ1-6; no reliable D call. V was clipped by 2 bases and J by 7 bases, with 15 bases between them. The CDR3 loop spans 16 amino acids. The germline gives CDR1 LGHNA, CDR2 YNFKEQ.

The chain uses TRBV30 and TRBJ1-6; D not certain. Trimming cost V 2 bases and J 7 bases, with 6 bases left between them. CDR1 GTSNPN and CDR2 SVGIG come from the germline V gene (reference sequence). The CDR3 runs 12 residues. In nucleotides, the CDR3 is TGTGCCTGGAGTCGCGCGAATTCACCCCTCCACTTT. It is translated as CAWSRANSPLHF. The entire variable domain, with the rest obtained from reference TRBV30 and TRBJ1-6, is as follows: SQTIHQWPATLVQPVGSPLSLECTVEGTSNPNLYWYRQAAGRGLQLLFYSVGIGQISSEVPQNLSASRPQDRQFILSSKKLLLSDSGFYLCAWSRANSPLHFGNGTRLTVT.

The V and J genes are TRBV7-9 and TRBJ2-3; 14 positions agree with TRBD2. The CDR3 sequence is 17 residues long. Germline V gene sequence: CDR1 SEHNR, CDR2 FQNEAQ (reference sequence). Losses at the gene ends were 4 bases for V and 2 bases for J; bases not matched to a gene: 5. DNA for the CDR3: TGTGCCAGCAGCTCGACTAGCGGGGGGGCATCCACAGATACGCAGTATTTT. This codes for CASSSTSGGASTDTQYF.

The V call is TRBV28, the J call TRBJ1-5, with a possible D match to TRBD1 (6 bases). The CDR3 is 19 residues long. Trimming cost V 5 bases and J 4 bases, with 27 bases left between them. The germline V gene has CDR1 MDHEN and CDR2 SYDVKM. CDR3 region: CASSPSPSTPGGINQPQHF. CDR3 DNA sequence: TGTGCCAGCAGTCCGTCCCCATCTACCCCGGGGGGCATAAATCAGCCCCAGCATTTT.

V and J are TRBV11-3 and TRBJ2-2, with a possible D match to TRBD1 (6 bases). V lost 5 bases and J 4 bases, leaving 14 bases between the germline ends. The germline V gene has CDR1 SGHNT and CDR2 YENEEA. The length of the CDR3 is 15 residues. The CDR3 DNA is TGTGCCAGCAGCCGTGGGGGCCGTAGCACCGGGGAGCTGTTTTTT. Translating gives CASSRGGRSTGELFF.

The chain is built from TRBV28 and TRBJ1-5; the D gene is possibly TRBD1 (5 bases). The CDR3 sequence is 14 residues long. Germline V gene lookup returns CDR1 MDHEN and CDR2 SYDVKM. V gave up 10 bases and J gave up 3 bases, with 16 bases separating them. As DNA, the CDR3 is TGTGCCACCATCGGGCAGGGAAACAATCAGCCCCAGCATTTT. Its translation is CATIGQGNNQPQHF. The entire variable domain, with the rest obtained from reference TRBV28 and TRBJ1-5, is as follows: DVKVTQSSRYLVKRTGEKVFLECVQDMDHENMFWYRQDPGLGLRLIYFSYDVKMKEKGDIPEGYSVSREKKERFSLILESASTNQTSMYLCATIGQGNNQPQHFGDGTRLSIL.

The chain uses TRBV11-2 and TRBJ1-2; tentative D call: TRBD1 (6 bases). This CDR3 contains 12 residues. Germline V CDR1 and CDR2: SGHAT, FQNNGV. The V end was cut by 5 bases, the J end by 8 bases, with 12 bases between. The CDR3 region is CASSGVDRGYTF. The CDR3 coding sequence is TGTGCCAGCAGCGGGGTGGACAGAGGCTACACCTTC.

The V gene is TRBV28, the J gene TRBJ2-1; TRBD2 agrees at 7 bases. The junction had 16 bases not matched to a gene; V was cut back by 4 bases and J by 10 bases. The CDR3 sequence is 16 residues long. CDR1 and CDR2 (germline): MDHEN, SYDVKM. CDR3 in amino acids: CASSSHARGLMGEQFF. In nucleotides, the CDR3 is TGTGCCAGCAGTTCCCACGCACGGGGACTAATGGGGGAGCAGTTCTTC.

J is TRBJ2-2 and V is TRBV7-9; D remains ambiguous. CDR1 and CDR2 from the germline V gene are SEHNR and FQNEAQ (reference sequence). The V gene lost 10 bases and the J gene lost 1 base, with 10 bases spanning the gap. The CDR3 sequence is 13 residues long. The CDR3: CATRPGNTGELFF. The DNA for the CDR3 is TGTGCCACCCGGCCAGGGAACACCGGGGAGCTGTTTTTT.

The rearrangement uses TRBV28 and TRBJ1-3; weak D call: TRBD1 (5 bases). This CDR3 spans 13 amino acids. Germline V gene data show CDR1 as MDHEN and CDR2 as SYDVKM. V lost 6 bases, J lost 2 bases, and 8 bases lay in between. The DNA for the CDR3 is TGTGCCAGCAGGGGCAGGGCTGGAAACACCATATATTTT. Amino acid sequence: CASRGRAGNTIYF.

The chain links TRBV7-2 to TRBJ2-7; no definite D call. V shed 2 bases and J shed 3 bases, with 14 bases lying between them. The V gene's germline CDR1 is SGHTA and CDR2 FQGNSA. This CDR3 is 15 amino acids long. Here the CDR3 reads CASSLTYRSNYEQYF. The CDR3 DNA follows: TGTGCCAGCAGCTTAACGTATCGGTCCAACTACGAGCAGTACTTC.

The V and J genes are TRBV9 and TRBJ1-1; 8 positions match TRBD1. Germline V gene data show CDR1 as SGDLS and CDR2 as YYNGEE. J lost 6 bases, V lost 0 bases, and 7 bases had no gene match. CDR3 length: 15 amino acids. The CDR3 is CASSVGPGGRPEAFF. The CDR3 DNA follows: TGTGCCAGCAGCGTAGGTCCAGGGGGCAGGCCTGAAGCTTTCTTT.

V gene TRBV5-4 combines with J gene TRBJ2-3; perhaps TRBD2 as D (6 bases). V lost 0 bases to trimming and J lost 1 base, with 9 bases between them. CDR1 is SGHNT, CDR2 YYREEE, per germline (reference sequence). The CDR3 has 15 amino acids. The CDR3 sequence is CASSLGPSGTDTQYF. In nucleotides, the CDR3 is TGTGCCAGCAGCTTGGGCCCTAGCGGCACAGATACGCAGTATTTT.

The chain employs TRBV27 and TRBJ1-2; D is unresolved. CDR1 and CDR2 (germline): MNHEY, SMNVEV (reference sequence). V was clipped by 0 bases and J by 8 bases, with 13 bases between them. The length of the CDR3 is 14 residues. DNA for the CDR3: TGTGCCAGCAGTTTATCGACCTCCGCAGGAGGCTACACCTTC. It specifies CASSLSTSAGGYTF.

The gene calls are TRBV28 and TRBJ2-2, with 8 nucleotides matching TRBD2. The CDR3 covers 16 residues. The trim removed 4 bases at V and 3 bases at J, leaving 7 bases unmatched. CDR1 is MDHEN, CDR2 SYDVKM, per germline. Here the CDR3 reads CASSSPSGSDTGELFF. The CDR3 nucleotides read TGTGCCAGCAGTTCCCCGAGCGGGAGCGACACCGGGGAGCTGTTTTTT.

The chain uses TRBV4-1 and TRBJ2-5; tentatively, D is TRBD2 (5 bases). V dropped 1 base and J dropped 7 bases, with 13 bases sitting between them. The CDR3 has 14 amino acids. Per the germline V gene, CDR1 is MGHRA and CDR2 is YSYEKL. CDR3 in amino acids: CASSQVNSEGTQYF. For the CDR3, the DNA is TGCGCCAGCAGCCAAGTCAACAGTGAGGGGACCCAGTACTTC.

This chain joins TRBV19 and TRBJ1-1, with TRBD1 matching 7 bases. V dropped 8 bases and J dropped 2; count of bases not matched to a gene: 2. The CDR3 has 12 residues. CDR1 is LNHDA, CDR2 SQIVND, per germline (reference sequence). The CDR3 loop reads CASHRGNTEAFF. As DNA, the CDR3 is TGTGCCAGTCACAGGGGTAACACTGAAGCTTTCTTT.

V is TRBV11-2 and J is TRBJ2-6; D gene unclear. This CDR3 is 14 amino acids long. Germline V lookup: CDR1 SGHAT, CDR2 FQNNGV. Trimming removed 5 bases at V and 2 bases at J, with 7 bases between. CDR3 residues: CASSPPAGANVLTF. CDR3 DNA sequence: TGTGCCAGCAGCCCCCCAGCTGGGGCCAACGTCCTGACTTTC.

This chain connects TRBV28 to TRBJ2-6; 9 bases align to TRBD1. CDR1 and CDR2 (germline): MDHEN, SYDVKM. The V gene end was trimmed by 5 bases and the J gene end by 0 bases; junction bases not matched to a gene: 2. CDR3 size: 16 residues. The CDR3: CASSLTGGSGANVLTF. The CDR3 bases are TGTGCCAGCAGTCTGACAGGGGGCTCTGGGGCCAACGTCCTGACTTTC. Using reference TRBV28 and TRBJ2-6 for the parts outside the CDR3, the full variable domain is DVKVTQSSRYLVKRTGEKVFLECVQDMDHENMFWYRQDPGLGLRLIYFSYDVKMKEKGDIPEGYSVSREKKERFSLILESASTNQTSMYLCASSLTGGSGANVLTFGAGSRLTVL.

This clone was detected a few times. The V call is TRBV4-1, the J call TRBJ1-1; tentative D call: TRBD1 (6 bases). The CDR3 contains 14 residues. The germline V gene has CDR1 MGHRA and CDR2 YSYEKL. V lost 5 bases and J 4 bases, leaving 14 bases between the germline ends. The CDR3 nucleotides read TGCGCCAGCAGCTATACAGGGAGAGGCACTGAAGCTTTCTTT. Protein: CASSYTGRGTEAFF.

The V and J genes are TRBV4-2 and TRBJ2-7; D is perhaps TRBD2 (5 bases). The CDR3 covers 16 residues. The V end was cut by 0 bases, the J end by 0 bases, with 12 bases between. Germline CDR1 is LGHNA and CDR2 is YNFKEQ. CDR3 in DNA: TGTGCCAGCAGCCAAGATCAGGTTAGCGACTCCTACGAGCAGTACTTC. Amino acid sequence: CASSQDQVSDSYEQYF.

About this clone: The sample carries other DNA sequences with the same CDR3. The chain uses TRBV2 and TRBJ1-5; unclear D gene. V lost 3 bases to trimming and J lost 0 bases, with 6 bases between them. CDR1 and CDR2 (germline): SNHLY, FYNNEI. The CDR3 loop spans 14 amino acids. The CDR3 protein is CASSDSHSNQPQHF. In DNA, the CDR3 is TGTGCCAGCAGTGATAGCCATAGCAATCAGCCCCAGCATTTT.

The gene calls are TRBV10-3 and TRBJ2-4; a possible D gene is TRBD2 (5 bases). From germline, CDR1 is ENHRY and CDR2 SYGVKD. This CDR3 contains 15 residues. V was trimmed by 0 bases and J by 0 bases, leaving 6 bases between them. Here the CDR3 reads CAISESGVAKNIQYF. CDR3 DNA sequence: TGTGCCATCAGTGAGTCGGGAGTAGCCAAAAACATTCAGTACTTC.

The chain uses TRBV7-2 and TRBJ2-7; no clear D gene. CDR1 is SGHTA and CDR2 is FQGNSA in the germline V gene. There are 12 residues in the CDR3. Trimming removed 4 bases at V and 0 bases at J, with 4 bases between. The CDR3 DNA reads as TGTGCCAGCAGCTCCTTCTCCTACGAGCAGTACTTC. It is translated as CASSSFSYEQYF. Using reference TRBV7-2 and TRBJ2-7 for the parts outside the CDR3, the full variable domain is GAGVSQSPSNKVTEKGKDVELRCDPISGHTALYWYRQSLGQGLEFLIYFQGNSAPDKSGLPSDRFSAERTGGSVSTLTIQRTQQEDSAVYLCASSSFSYEQYFGPGTRLTVT.

The chain joins TRBV4-2 to TRBJ2-7, with TRBD1 as a possible D gene (5 bases). The CDR3 loop spans 15 amino acids. Germline values: CDR1 LGHNA, CDR2 YNFKEQ. V was cut by 2 bases and J by 5 bases, with 16 bases left in between. The DNA of the CDR3 is TGTGCCAGCAGCCAACCGTCTCTCTCAGGGAACGAGCAGTACTTC. It is translated as CASSQPSLSGNEQYF.

CDR3 sequence (DNA): TGCGCCAGCAGCCCAGGGGGGCCTGGGGCCAACGTCCTGACTTTC. It yields the protein CASSPGGPGANVLTF. This rearrangement joins TRBV4-1 to TRBJ2-6; D is perhaps TRBD1 (7 bases). V was pared by 4 bases and J by 2 bases, with 9 bases between. The CDR3 spans 15 residues. CDR1 and CDR2 (germline): MGHRA, YSYEKL.

V gene TRBV5-8 combines with J gene TRBJ2-5, with 16 bases fitting TRBD2. This CDR3 comprises 17 residues. Germline V CDR1 and CDR2: SGHTS, YDEGEE. V lost 4 bases and J lost 0; bases outside the gene matches: 3. CDR3 nucleotide sequence: TGTGCCAGCAGCGCGGGACTAGCGGGGGGGTACCAAGAGACCCAGTACTTC. It codes for CASSAGLAGGYQETQYF.

The chain has TRBV2 and TRBJ2-5, with 8 bases fitting TRBD2. The CDR3 is made up of 13 amino acids. The germline V gene encodes CDR1 SNHLY and CDR2 FYNNEI. V was pared by 7 bases and J by 5 bases, with 6 bases of the junction left unmatched. CDR3 bases: TGTGCCAGCATGGCGGGGGGCTTTGAGACCCAGTACTTC. As protein: CASMAGGFETQYF.

The chain has TRBV27 and TRBJ2-7; the D is unclear. The germline V and J ends were trimmed by 5 bases and 4 bases, with 12 bases remaining between them. The CDR3 runs 13 residues. The germline V gene has CDR1 MNHEY and CDR2 SMNVEV (reference sequence). The CDR3 region has the DNA TGTGCCAGCAGTCCGAGACTGCAGTACGAGCAGTACTTC. This codes for CASSPRLQYEQYF.

J is TRBJ1-2 and V is TRBV18, with D perhaps TRBD1 (5 bases). This CDR3 has 13 residues. Trimming took off 3 bases at V and 8 bases at J, with 13 bases between the two ends. Germline CDR1 and CDR2: KGHSH and LQKENI. The CDR3 DNA follows: TGTGCCAGCTCACCGACAGAGCGAGAGGGCTACACCTTC. It specifies CASSPTEREGYTF.